This entry is about one T cell receptor beta chain. Donors were all healthy Caucasians. The sample originates from a study of identical twins. From germline, CDR1 is SQVTM and CDR2 ANQGSEA. With V trimmed by 4 bases and J by 4 bases, 9 bases remained unmatched. CDR3 length equals 14 residues. TCRdb processed the 5' RACE reads anew with MiXCR; each CDR3 protein has one entry. In the table there are roughly 220,000 distinct CDR3 sequences, 5.5% to 7.5% of which are singletons. Another study also made use of these data, one on T cells expressing NK-cell markers. That source notes: Of eight sequenced donors, seven were HCMV-seropositive and one HCMV-seronegative.

The material sequenced was CD8+ T cells sorted from blood. This TCR was sampled from a woman aged 18-29 years in good health. The chain links TRBV29-1 to TRBJ1-2; TRBD1 aligns across 7 bases. Here the CDR3 reads CSVGGGGTAYGYTF. In DNA form, the CDR3 reads TGCAGCGTTGGAGGCGGAGGGACAGCCTATGGCTACACCTTC.